Following are 28 T cell receptor beta chains from one sample sequenced in a study of tumor-infiltrating lymphocytes in localized non-small cell lung cancer. The table came from immunoSEQ multiplex PCR; TCRdb's copy has only in-frame clones and leaves some out. The data contain 7,000 to 9,500 clones, 77% of them singletons. Sequencing was done on a sample of lung tumor tissue. All receptors come from a human donor with non-small cell lung cancer.

This chain joins TRBV6-1 and TRBJ2-7; TRBD2 matches at 9 bases. The germline V gene encodes CDR1 MNHNS and CDR2 SASEGT. The junction had 9 bases not matched to a gene; V was cut back by 10 bases and J by 2 bases. This CDR3 is 14 amino acids long. CDR3 DNA: TGTGCCACGCAGCAGGGACTAGCCCCCTACGAGCAGTACTTC. Its protein is CATQQGLAPYEQYF.

There are a few counts of this clone. V and J are TRBV7-3 and TRBJ2-7; TRBD1 is a possible D gene (6 bases). This CDR3 is 15 amino acids long. Germline assignment: CDR1 SGHTA and CDR2 FQGTGA. With 2 bases removed from V and 3 bases from J, the gap between germline ends came to 14 bases. Written as DNA, the CDR3 is TGTGCCAGCAGCTTATATGGGGGACAAGACTACGAGCAGTACTTC. Protein sequence: CASSLYGGQDYEQYF.

In its sample, this clone was seen once. The rearrangement uses TRBV14 and TRBJ2-1; 8 bases agree with TRBD1. V shed 4 bases and J 5 bases; nucleotides not matched to a gene: 19. Germline CDR1 is SGHDN and CDR2 is FVKESK. The CDR3 contains 19 residues. This CDR3 reads CASSLWTGSGDMANNEQFF. The CDR3 DNA reads TGTGCCAGCAGCCTATGGACAGGGTCTGGGGATATGGCAAACAATGAGCAGTTCTTC. Complete variable domain (other parts from reference TRBV14 and TRBJ2-1): EAGVTQFPSHSVIEKGQTVTLRCDPISGHDNLYWYRRVMGKEIKFLLHFVKESKQDESGMPNNRFLAERTGGTYSTLKVQPAELEDSGVYFCASSLWTGSGDMANNEQFFGPGTRLTVL.

The chain recombines TRBV29-1 with TRBJ1-1, with D maybe TRBD1 (5 bases). CDR1 is SQVTM and CDR2 is ANQGSEA in the germline V gene. The CDR3 sequence is 11 residues long. Written as DNA, the CDR3 is TGCGGGGGGGTGACGAACACTGAAGCTTTCTTT. This encodes CGGVTNTEAFF.

The CDR3 spells CAWRNTPHYDSIQYF. Here the CDR3 DNA reads TGTGCCTGGAGAAACACACCACACTACGACTCAATTCAGTACTTC. This sequence joins TRBV30 and TRBJ2-4; D is ambiguous. V was trimmed by 3 bases and J by 10 bases, leaving 22 bases between them. The CDR3 sequence is 15 residues long. Germline V lookup: CDR1 GTSNPN, CDR2 SVGIG (reference sequence).

The chain is built from TRBV29-1 and TRBJ1-2; the D is unclear. Germline CDR1 SQVTM, CDR2 ANQGSEA. V lost 4 bases and J 6 bases, leaving 12 bases between the germline ends. This CDR3 spans 12 amino acids. In nucleotides, the CDR3 is TGCAGCGTTGTTACGCAGTGGGATGGCTACACCTTC. This codes for CSVVTQWDGYTF. Combining the CDR3 with reference TRBV29-1 and TRBJ1-2 gives the whole variable domain SAVISQKPSRDICQRGTSLTIQCQVDSQVTMMFWYRQQPGQSLTLIATANQGSEATYESGFVIDKFPISRPNLTFSTLTVSNMSPEDSSIYLCSVVTQWDGYTFGSGTRLTVV.

This chain links TRBV7-9 with TRBJ1-5; no definite D call. Germline CDR1 is SEHNR and CDR2 is FQNEAQ (reference sequence). The CDR3 length is 12 residues. V gave up 6 bases and J gave up 6 bases, with 9 bases separating them. CDR3: CASSEGTQPQHF. The CDR3 nucleotides are TGTGCCAGCAGTGAGGGTACTCAGCCCCAGCATTTT.

The chain combines TRBV7-8 with TRBJ2-1; 9 positions match TRBD2. The germline CDR1 and CDR2 sequences are SGHVS and FQNEAQ. J lost 1 base, V lost 5 bases, and 3 bases had no gene match. This CDR3 is 15 amino acids long. The CDR3 loop reads CASSQTSGSYNEQFF. Written as DNA, the CDR3 is TGTGCCAGCAGCCAGACTAGCGGTTCCTACAATGAGCAGTTCTTC. Filled out from reference TRBV7-8 and TRBJ2-1, the complete variable domain reads GAGVSQSPRYKVAKRGQDVALRCDPISGHVSLFWYQQALGQGPEFLTYFQNEAQLDKSGLPSDRFFAERPEGSVSTLKIQRTQQEDSAVYLCASSQTSGSYNEQFFGPGTRLTVL.

The chain links TRBV11-2 to TRBJ2-3, with 11 bases lining up with TRBD2. Germline CDR1 SGHAT, CDR2 FQNNGV. The CDR3 loop spans 17 amino acids. V gave up 0 bases and J gave up 3 bases; unmatched junction bases: 5. CDR3 protein: CASSLDLSSGRTDTQYF. CDR3 DNA: TGTGCCAGCAGCTTAGACCTGTCTAGCGGGAGGACAGATACGCAGTATTTT.

The gene calls are TRBV27 and TRBJ2-5; unclear D gene. V lost 5 bases and J 5 bases, leaving 6 bases between the germline ends. The CDR3 loop spans 11 amino acids. Germline CDR1 is MNHEY and CDR2 is SMNVEV (reference sequence). The CDR3 nucleotides read TGTGCCAGCAGTCGAGGCGAGACCCAGTACTTC. Its protein is CASSRGETQYF.

The V call is TRBV10-3, the J call TRBJ1-2, with 11 bases identical to TRBD1. The CDR3 has 16 amino acids. V shed 10 bases, J shed 4 bases, and the junction held 14 bases outside the gene matches. Looked up from germline, CDR1 is ENHRY and CDR2 is SYGVKD. The CDR3 DNA is TGTGCCACAACCGGGACAGGGGGTTCCGACTCCTATGGCTACACCTTC. Residues: CATTGTGGSDSYGYTF.

J is TRBJ2-3 and V is TRBV19; D call uncertain. In germline, CDR1 is LNHDA, CDR2 SQIVND (reference sequence). The CDR3 loop spans 13 amino acids. The V gene lost 6 bases and the J gene lost 0 bases, with 7 bases spanning the gap. CDR3 nucleotides: TGTGCCAGTAGGGGCAGGAGCACAGATACGCAGTATTTT. Translated: CASRGRSTDTQYF.

This clone appeared a few times. This chain joins TRBV28 and TRBJ2-7; the D call may be TRBD1 or TRBD2 (5 bases each). Germline lookup yields CDR1 MDHEN and CDR2 SYDVKM. The CDR3 runs to 17 residues. Trimming cost V 5 bases and J 2 bases, with 22 bases left between them. The CDR3 reads CASSPSGWGALTYEQYF. In DNA form, the CDR3 reads TGTGCCAGCAGTCCCTCGGGATGGGGCGCGCTCACCTACGAGCAGTACTTC.

This clone was found a few times. V and J are TRBV13 and TRBJ2-1; D remains ambiguous. The CDR3 totals 12 residues. Trimming cost V 0 bases and J 8 bases, with 5 bases left between them. Per germline, CDR1 PRHDT and CDR2 FYEKMQ (reference sequence). CDR3 coding DNA: TGTGCCAGCAGCTTAGGGGCCTATGAGCAGTTCTTC. It codes for CASSLGAYEQFF.

The V gene is TRBV9, the J gene TRBJ1-1, with D hard to call. Germline V gene sequence: CDR1 SGDLS, CDR2 YYNGEE. V lost 3 bases and J 0 bases, leaving 9 bases between the germline ends. The CDR3 has 14 residues. CDR3 coding DNA: TGTGCCAGCAGCGCGTCTGGGGTGAACACTGAAGCTTTCTTT. Protein sequence: CASSASGVNTEAFF. The entire variable domain, with the rest obtained from reference TRBV9 and TRBJ1-1, is as follows: DSGVTQTPKHLITATGQRVTLRCSPRSGDLSVYWYQQSLDQGLQFLIQYYNGEERAKGNILERFSAQQFPDLHSELNLSSLELGDSALYFCASSASGVNTEAFFGQGTRLTVV.

The sample holds one count of this clone. The chain has TRBV2 and TRBJ2-5, with 11 bases aligning to TRBD2. With V trimmed by 8 bases and J by 5 bases, 16 bases remained unmatched. Germline-derived CDR1 and CDR2 are SNHLY and FYNNEI. This CDR3 contains 17 residues. The CDR3 coding sequence is TGTGCCAGCTACCTGGGGGGCCCGAGGACTAGCGGGGAGACCCAGTACTTC. Translating gives CASYLGGPRTSGETQYF.

The V gene is TRBV27, the J gene TRBJ2-1; 7 bases are a match to TRBD2. V trimming: 5 bases; J trimming: 10 bases; junction bases outside the gene matches: 14. This CDR3 comprises 15 residues. Looked up from germline, CDR1 is MNHEY and CDR2 is SMNVEV (reference sequence). The DNA for the CDR3 is TGTGCCAGCAGTCCCACAGCTCCTAGCGGCCAAGAGCAGTTCTTC. Protein: CASSPTAPSGQEQFF.

This clone was recorded a few times. The gene calls are TRBV11-3 and TRBJ2-1; 8 bases fit TRBD2. There are 16 residues in the CDR3. CDR1 and CDR2 (germline): SGHNT, YENEEA. The V gene end was trimmed by 5 bases and the J gene end by 2 bases; junction bases not matched to a gene: 8. DNA of the CDR3: TGTGCCAGCAGCCTAAACCGGGGGGGCACCTACAATGAGCAGTTCTTC. Translated, it gives CASSLNRGGTYNEQFF.

The chain employs TRBV12-5 and TRBJ2-1; TRBD1 aligns across 8 bases. Germline CDR1 LGHNT, CDR2 FRNRAP. Germline trimming cut 6 bases from V and 8 bases from J; bases unmatched to any gene: 6. There are 13 residues in the CDR3. CDR3 sequence reads: CASGPDRAYEQFF. CDR3 DNA: TGTGCTAGTGGACCGGACAGGGCTTATGAGCAGTTCTTC. The full variable domain, rest sourced from reference TRBV12-5 and TRBJ2-1, is DARVTQTPRHKVTEMGQEVTMRCQPILGHNTVFWYRQTMMQGLELLAYFRNRAPLDDSGMPKDRFSAEMPDATLATLKIQPSEPRDSAVYFCASGPDRAYEQFFGPGTRLTVL.

The chain is built from TRBV27 and TRBJ2-2; D assignment may be TRBD1 or TRBD2 (5 bases each). V lost 1 base to trimming and J lost 4 bases, with 13 bases between them. The CDR3 extends over 16 amino acids. From germline, CDR1 is MNHEY and CDR2 SMNVEV (reference sequence). The CDR3 nucleotides are TGTGCCAGCAGTTTATGGGGGAGTGGGGGCACCGGGGAGCTGTTTTTT. The encoded protein is CASSLWGSGGTGELFF.

This chain joins TRBV6-1 and TRBJ2-2, with 8 bases aligning to TRBD1. The trim removed 6 bases at V and 1 base at J, leaving 4 bases unmatched. The CDR3 sequence is 15 residues long. Germline-derived CDR1 and CDR2 are MNHNS and SASEGT. CDR3 DNA sequence: TGTGCCAGCAGATCAGGGACAGGGAACACCGGGGAGCTGTTTTTT. Amino acids: CASRSGTGNTGELFF.

The V gene is TRBV4-3, the J gene TRBJ1-5; no clear D gene. V was shortened by 0 bases and J by 1 base, with 10 bases between the two germline ends. CDR3 length: 16 amino acids. From germline, CDR1 is LGHNA and CDR2 YSLEER. Here the CDR3 DNA reads TGCGCCAGCAGCCAAGAGAGGTGGGCCAGCAATCAGCCCCAGCATTTT. This encodes CASSQERWASNQPQHF.

This clone was recorded a few times. J is TRBJ2-7 and V is TRBV6-1; 7 nucleotides align to TRBD1. Germline V lookup: CDR1 MNHNS, CDR2 SASEGT. This CDR3 has 14 amino acids. With 3 bases clipped from V and 3 bases from J, the junction kept 5 bases outside the gene matches. This CDR3 reads CASSDRDSVYEQYF. For the CDR3, the DNA is TGTGCCAGCAGTGACAGGGACAGCGTCTACGAGCAGTACTTC.

The rearrangement links TRBV29-1 to TRBJ1-2; D ambiguous. CDR1 SQVTM and CDR2 ANQGSEA come from the germline V gene. The CDR3 totals 12 residues. V shed 3 bases and J shed 3 bases, with 8 bases lying between them. The CDR3: CSVESGDYGYTF. CDR3 bases: TGCAGCGTTGAGTCCGGGGACTATGGCTACACCTTC.

The chain employs TRBV9 and TRBJ2-7; 12 bases align to TRBD1. The V gene's germline CDR1 is SGDLS and CDR2 YYNGEE. The V segment lost 6 bases and the J segment 5 bases; nucleotides outside the gene matches: 9. The CDR3 loop spans 15 amino acids. The CDR3 DNA sequence: TGTGCCAGCACCCCAGGGGGACAGGGGGCCAACGAGCAGTACTTC. This encodes CASTPGGQGANEQYF.

In nucleotides, the CDR3 is TGTGCCAGCAGCTTATACAACGGCCCCTACGAGCAGTACTTC. Translated: CASSLYNGPYEQYF. The chain combines TRBV7-2 with TRBJ2-7; D gene ambiguous. The ends were cut back, 2 bases at V and 2 bases at J, with 10 bases in the middle. The length of the CDR3 is 14 residues. Germline V gene lookup returns CDR1 SGHTA and CDR2 FQGNSA.

The V and J genes are TRBV7-9 and TRBJ1-1; D ambiguous. The ends were cut back, 6 bases at V and 5 bases at J, with 7 bases in the middle. This CDR3 comprises 11 residues. Germline CDR1 is SEHNR and CDR2 is FQNEAQ (reference sequence). CDR3 loop: CASSERTEAFF. In DNA, the CDR3 is TGTGCCAGCAGTGAGAGGACTGAAGCTTTCTTT. The full variable domain, in which reference TRBV7-9 and TRBJ1-1 provide the parts outside the CDR3, is DTGVSQNPRHKITKRGQNVTFRCDPISEHNRLYWYRQTLGQGPEFLTYFQNEAQLEKSRLLSDRFSAERPKGSFSTLEIQRTEQGDSAMYLCASSERTEAFFGQGTRLTVV.

The chain is built from TRBV6-8 and TRBJ1-3, with D perhaps TRBD1 (5 bases). The ends were cut back, 10 bases at V and 0 bases at J, with 13 bases in the middle. The CDR3 consists of 14 residues. Germline values: CDR1 MNHGY, CDR2 SAAAGT. CDR3 protein: CATVRGGSGNTIYF. The CDR3 region has the DNA TGTGCCACCGTAAGGGGAGGCTCTGGAAACACCATATATTTT.